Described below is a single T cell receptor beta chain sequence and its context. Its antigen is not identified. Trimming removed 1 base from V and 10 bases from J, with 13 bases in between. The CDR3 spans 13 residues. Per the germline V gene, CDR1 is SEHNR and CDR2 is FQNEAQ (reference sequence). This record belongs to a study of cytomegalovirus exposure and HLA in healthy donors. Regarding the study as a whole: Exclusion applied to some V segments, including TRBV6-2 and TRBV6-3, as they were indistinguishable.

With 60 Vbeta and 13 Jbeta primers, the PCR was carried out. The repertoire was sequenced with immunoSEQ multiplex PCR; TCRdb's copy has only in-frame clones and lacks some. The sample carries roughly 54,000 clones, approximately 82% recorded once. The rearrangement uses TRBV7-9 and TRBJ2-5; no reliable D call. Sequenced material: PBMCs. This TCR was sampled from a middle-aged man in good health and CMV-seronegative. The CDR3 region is CASSLDPIEDQYF. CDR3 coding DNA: TGTGCCAGCAGCTTAGACCCGATCGAGGACCAGTACTTC.